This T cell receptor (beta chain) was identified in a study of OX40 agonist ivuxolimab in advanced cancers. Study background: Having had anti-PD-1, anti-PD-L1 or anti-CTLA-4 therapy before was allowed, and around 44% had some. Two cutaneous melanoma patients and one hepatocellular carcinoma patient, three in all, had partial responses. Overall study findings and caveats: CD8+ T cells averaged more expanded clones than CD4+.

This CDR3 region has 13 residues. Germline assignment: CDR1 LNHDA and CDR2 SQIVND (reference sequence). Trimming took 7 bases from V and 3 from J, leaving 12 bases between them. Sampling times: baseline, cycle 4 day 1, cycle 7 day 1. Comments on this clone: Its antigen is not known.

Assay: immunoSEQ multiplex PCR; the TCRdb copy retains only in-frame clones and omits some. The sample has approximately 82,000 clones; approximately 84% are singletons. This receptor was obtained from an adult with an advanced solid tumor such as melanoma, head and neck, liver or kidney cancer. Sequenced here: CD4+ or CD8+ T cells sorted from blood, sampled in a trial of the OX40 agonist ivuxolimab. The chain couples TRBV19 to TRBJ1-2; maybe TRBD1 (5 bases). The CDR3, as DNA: TGTGCCAGTACAGGGCTTCTTGACTATGGCTACACCTTC. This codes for CASTGLLDYGYTF.